Described below is a single TCR beta chain sequence and its context. Its target is not known. A junction end diverges from the germline sequence, so it may reflect a read error. Different DNA sequences within this sample yield the same CDR3. Primers for the PCR totalled 60 Vbeta and 13 Jbeta. The protocol was immunoSEQ multiplex PCR, while the TCRdb copy is restricted to in-frame clones and leaves out a portion. The data hold about 170,000 clones, with 80% to 85% observed a single time. This entry is derived from a study of cytomegalovirus exposure and HLA in healthy donors. Findings and limits, study-wide: Earlier analysis yielded a pattern in which most TCR beta V segments were productive about 87% or about 30% of the time. Highly shared variants forming one cluster were likely a sequencing artifact. A later analysis appeared to link common viral pathogens to several of the most significant clusters.

Germline lookup yields CDR1 MNHEY and CDR2 SVGAGI. This CDR3 contains 13 residues. Source material: PBMCs. The receptor was isolated from a male donor in good health and CMV-seronegative. This chain connects TRBV6-5 to TRBJ1-1; possibly TRBD1 for D (5 bases). The DNA of the CDR3 is TGTGCCAGCAGTTTTCGACAGAACACTGAGGCTTTCTTT. It codes for CASSFRQNTEAFF.